These 26 T cell receptor beta chains were sequenced from one sample in a study of blood T cell repertoires in COVID-19. Using immunoSEQ multiplex PCR, the repertoire was profiled, and TCRdb retains in-frame clones only, with some absent. Of approximately 240,000 clones detected, more than 80% appear once; the ten largest clones hold 1.3%. Sequenced sample: peripheral blood. These receptors were taken from a young woman with COVID-19, enrolled during active disease.

The chain employs TRBV2 and TRBJ2-7, with a tentative D call TRBD2 (6 bases). The CDR3 totals 18 residues. Germline-derived CDR1 and CDR2 are SNHLY and FYNNEI. Trimming left V 6 bases short and J 4 bases short, with 28 bases between. Written as DNA, the CDR3 is TGTGCCAGCAGCGAAAGGGGCCTACTTGTTCCGCGGGATTACGAGCAGTACTTC. It is translated as CASSERGLLVPRDYEQYF.

The chain has TRBV5-4 and TRBJ2-7; perhaps TRBD1 as D (5 bases). Germline V gives CDR1 SGHNT, CDR2 YYREEE (reference sequence). V was trimmed by 0 bases and J by 1 base, leaving 8 bases between them. The CDR3 has 14 amino acids. The CDR3, as DNA: TGTGCCAGCAGCTTGGTTCCAGGGTCCTACGAGCAGTACTTC. It specifies CASSLVPGSYEQYF.

V and J are TRBV5-1 and TRBJ2-2; tentatively, D is TRBD1 (5 bases). The V gene's germline CDR1 is SGHRS and CDR2 YFSETQ. V lost 0 bases and J 5 bases, leaving 5 bases between the germline ends. This CDR3 spans 13 amino acids. CDR3 residues: CASSLEGTGELFF. For the CDR3, the DNA is TGCGCCAGCAGCTTGGAGGGGACCGGGGAGCTGTTTTTT.

The chain recombines TRBV5-1 with TRBJ1-1; D remains unclear. Germline loops: CDR1 SGHRS, CDR2 YFSETQ. V was cut by 0 bases and J by 4 bases, with 10 bases left in between. The CDR3 runs to 14 residues. CDR3 sequence: CASSLEQLGTEAFF. CDR3 sequence (DNA): TGCGCCAGCAGCTTGGAACAGTTGGGCACTGAAGCTTTCTTT. The whole variable domain, remainder taken from reference TRBV5-1 and TRBJ1-1, is KAGVTQTPRYLIKTRGQQVTLSCSPISGHRSVSWYQQTPGQGLQFLFEYFSETQRNKGNFPGRFSGRQFSNSRSEMNVSTLELGDSALYLCASSLEQLGTEAFFGQGTRLTVV.

CDR3 sequence reads: CAWIRGGGGYTF. The CDR3 DNA reads TGTGCCTGGATCCGGGGAGGTGGCGGCTACACCTTC. V usage is TRBV30 and J usage is TRBJ1-2; D remains unclear. Between the trimmed V and J ends, which lost 4 bases and 8 bases, there was a span of 14 bases. From germline, CDR1 is GTSNPN and CDR2 SVGIG (reference sequence). The CDR3 runs to 12 residues.

The CDR3 sequence is CASSPTGIYEQYF. The CDR3 nucleotides read TGTGCCAGTAGTCCCACAGGGATCTACGAGCAGTACTTC. This chain links TRBV19 with TRBJ2-7, with D perhaps matching TRBD1 (6 bases). The CDR3 loop spans 13 amino acids. The V end was cut by 5 bases, the J end by 3 bases, with 11 bases between. Germline loops: CDR1 LNHDA, CDR2 SQIVND (reference sequence).

The chain is built from TRBV7-9 and TRBJ2-1; D perhaps matches TRBD2 (6 bases). The CDR3 extends over 14 amino acids. Between the trimmed V and J ends, which lost 0 bases and 9 bases, there was a span of 12 bases. Germline assignment: CDR1 SEHNR and CDR2 FQNEAQ (reference sequence). The CDR3 DNA sequence: TGTGCCAGCAGCTTAGCAGAAAACGGGGGTGAGCAGTTCTTC. Protein product: CASSLAENGGEQFF.

V gene TRBV6-2 or TRBV6-3 combines with J gene TRBJ2-5; D possibly corresponds to TRBD1 (6 bases). V lost 6 bases and J lost 4, with 18 bases in between. From germline, CDR1 is MNHEY and CDR2 SVGEGT. The CDR3 length is 15 residues. This chain's CDR3 is CASSPRQDGGETQYF. CDR3 bases: TGTGCCAGCAGCCCTCGACAGGACGGAGGAGAGACCCAGTACTTC.

This chain joins TRBV6-6 and TRBJ2-1; possibly TRBD2 for D (5 bases). CDR1 is MNHNY, CDR2 SVGAGI, per germline (reference sequence). Trimming took 0 bases from V and 5 from J, leaving 5 bases between them. This CDR3 is built from 13 residues. The CDR3, as DNA: TGTGCCAGCAGTTACTCGAGGGACAATGAGCAGTTCTTC. This translates into CASSYSRDNEQFF.

This clone was seen many times. The chain has TRBV4-1 and TRBJ2-2; 11 bases line up with TRBD1. Germline V gives CDR1 MGHRA, CDR2 YSYEKL. V shed 5 bases and J 4 bases; nucleotides not matched to a gene: 3. The CDR3 has 15 amino acids. The CDR3 protein is CASSRTGGGTGELFF. The DNA of the CDR3 is TGCGCCAGCAGCAGGACAGGGGGCGGCACCGGGGAGCTGTTTTTT.

This sequence joins TRBV28 and TRBJ1-3, with D maybe TRBD1 (5 bases). Germline assignment: CDR1 MDHEN and CDR2 SYDVKM. There are 16 residues in the CDR3. Deletions cut 7 bases from V and 2 bases from J, with 18 bases between. CDR3: CASTSIGGMTGNTIYF. CDR3 nucleotide sequence: TGTGCCAGCACCTCGATCGGGGGAATGACTGGAAACACCATATATTTT.

This clone came up once. The CDR3 DNA sequence: TGTGCCAGCAGCCTCCCAGGGATTGAAAAACTGTTTTTT. It codes for CASSLPGIEKLFF. This sequence joins TRBV5-4 and TRBJ1-4, with a possible D match to TRBD1 (5 bases). The CDR3 sequence is 13 residues long. Looked up from germline, CDR1 is SGHNT and CDR2 is YYREEE (reference sequence). V lost 4 bases and J lost 7, with 11 bases in between.

In its sample, this clone is medium-sized. The chain combines TRBV9 with TRBJ2-7; 7 nucleotides match TRBD1. CDR1 and CDR2 (germline): SGDLS, YYNGEE. The CDR3 spans 16 residues. The trim removed 1 base at V and 1 base at J, leaving 8 bases unmatched. The DNA for the CDR3 is TGTGCCAGCAGCGTACAAGGACAGGCGAAATCCTACGAGCAGTACTTC. It specifies CASSVQGQAKSYEQYF.

The rearrangement links TRBV14 to TRBJ1-1; unclear D gene. CDR3 length: 14 amino acids. The V and J ends lost 4 bases and 3 bases respectively, with 12 bases between them. Looked up from germline, CDR1 is SGHDN and CDR2 is FVKESK. The CDR3 sequence: CASSPWRGDTEAFF. CDR3 bases: TGTGCCAGCAGCCCCTGGCGGGGTGACACTGAAGCTTTCTTT.

This chain joins TRBV3-1 (or the pseudogene TRBV3-2) and TRBJ2-2; 8 bases agree with TRBD1. CDR3 length: 14 amino acids. CDR1 LGHDT and CDR2 YNNKEL come from the germline V gene (reference sequence). With 3 bases clipped from V and 8 bases from J, the junction kept 5 bases outside the gene matches. CDR3 sequence: CASSQDRVLGELFF. CDR3 in DNA: TGTGCCAGCAGCCAGGACAGGGTTTTGGGGGAGCTGTTTTTT.

The genes are TRBV2 and TRBJ2-1, with D perhaps matching TRBD1 (5 bases). V lost 7 bases and J 12 bases, leaving 16 bases between the germline ends. CDR1 and CDR2 from the germline V gene are SNHLY and FYNNEI. CDR3 length equals 12 residues. This CDR3 is CASTTQGVVQFF. CDR3 DNA: TGTGCCAGCACTACTCAGGGTGTCGTGCAGTTCTTC.

The chain couples TRBV5-5 to TRBJ2-7; D not resolved. The CDR3 extends over 11 amino acids. Germline V gene sequence: CDR1 SGHKS, CDR2 YYEKEE (reference sequence). With 4 bases removed from V and 5 bases from J, the gap between germline ends came to 7 bases. The CDR3: CASSPSHEQYF. CDR3 coding DNA: TGTGCCAGCAGCCCTTCCCACGAGCAGTACTTC.

The chain is built from TRBV30 and TRBJ2-3; 10 nucleotides line up with TRBD1. J lost 1 base, V lost 2 bases, and 3 bases had no gene match. This CDR3 is built from 15 residues. The V gene's germline CDR1 is GTSNPN and CDR2 SVGIG (reference sequence). The CDR3 here is CAWSRDRGRTDTQYF. CDR3 bases: TGTGCCTGGAGTCGGGACAGGGGACGCACAGATACGCAGTATTTT.

The chain carries TRBV6-6 and TRBJ1-2; possible D gene TRBD1, 6 bases. CDR1 is MNHNY, CDR2 SVGAGI, per germline (reference sequence). Trimming removed 6 bases from V and 6 bases from J, with 17 bases in between. This CDR3 comprises 14 residues. The DNA of the CDR3 is TGTGCCAGCAGCCCTAAATTCGGACAGAATGGCTACACCTTC. Translating gives CASSPKFGQNGYTF.

V gene TRBV29-1 combines with J gene TRBJ2-1, with D maybe TRBD2 (6 bases). Deletions cut 4 bases from V and 5 bases from J, with 18 bases between. Germline V gene data show CDR1 as SQVTM and CDR2 as ANQGSEA. This CDR3 has 15 residues. The CDR3 sequence: CSVADHGTAHNEQFF. Here the CDR3 DNA reads TGCAGCGTTGCCGACCACGGGACTGCTCACAATGAGCAGTTCTTC.

V gene TRBV15 combines with J gene TRBJ1-2; TRBD1 matches 7 bases. With 8 bases clipped from V and 6 bases from J, the junction kept 12 bases outside the gene matches. From germline, CDR1 is LNHNV and CDR2 YYDKDF (reference sequence). CDR3 length: 14 amino acids. The CDR3 here is CATRDRRYQNGYTF. In nucleotides, the CDR3 is TGTGCCACCCGGGACAGACGTTACCAAAATGGCTACACCTTC.

The genes are TRBV19 and TRBJ2-7, with TRBD2 as a possible D gene (5 bases). Trimming stripped 1 base from V and 0 bases from J, with 13 bases between. Germline V lookup: CDR1 LNHDA, CDR2 SQIVND (reference sequence). The CDR3 spans 16 residues. The CDR3 reads CASSIVGRGNSYEQYF. In DNA, the CDR3 is TGTGCCAGTAGTATAGTGGGGAGAGGAAACTCCTACGAGCAGTACTTC. Full variable domain (missing parts from reference TRBV19 and TRBJ2-7): DGGITQSPKYLFRKEGQNVTLSCEQNLNHDAMYWYRQDPGQGLRLIYYSQIVNDFQKGDIAEGYSVSREKKESFPLTVTSAQKNPTAFYLCASSIVGRGNSYEQYFGPGTRLTVT.

This chain connects TRBV5-4 to TRBJ2-3; the D gene is possibly TRBD2 (6 bases). CDR1 SGHNT and CDR2 YYREEE come from the germline V gene (reference sequence). V was pared by 5 bases and J by 4 bases, with 17 bases between. The CDR3 is made up of 15 amino acids. DNA of the CDR3: TGTGCCAGCAGATACGGACTAAGGTCGGCAGATACGCAGTATTTT. Translated: CASRYGLRSADTQYF.

V gene TRBV5-1 combines with J gene TRBJ1-4; possibly TRBD1 for D (6 bases). The germline V gene has CDR1 SGHRS and CDR2 YFSETQ. The length of the CDR3 is 15 residues. V lost 2 bases, J lost 0 bases, and 8 bases lay in between. CDR3 in amino acids: CASSFSGATNEKLFF. The CDR3, as DNA: TGCGCCAGCAGCTTTTCAGGGGCAACTAATGAAAAACTGTTTTTT. The full variable domain, completed using reference TRBV5-1 and TRBJ1-4, is KAGVTQTPRYLIKTRGQQVTLSCSPISGHRSVSWYQQTPGQGLQFLFEYFSETQRNKGNFPGRFSGRQFSNSRSEMNVSTLELGDSALYLCASSFSGATNEKLFFGSGTQLSVL.

V usage is TRBV18 and J usage is TRBJ2-1, with 7 bases matching TRBD2. Trimming took 3 bases from V and 8 from J; bases not matched to a gene: 7. Germline lookup yields CDR1 KGHSH and CDR2 LQKENI. The CDR3 sequence is 14 residues long. For the CDR3, the DNA is TGTGCCAGCTCACCCCTGGGGAGGGCCGATGAGCAGTTCTTC. Its translation is CASSPLGRADEQFF. Full variable domain (remainder filled in from reference TRBV18 and TRBJ2-1): NAGVMQNPRHLVRRRGQEARLRCSPMKGHSHVYWYRQLPEEGLKFMVYLQKENIIDESGMPKERFSAEFPKEGPSILRIQQVVRGDSAAYFCASSPLGRADEQFFGPGTRLTVL.

The gene calls are TRBV7-2 and TRBJ2-4, with 8 bases fitting TRBD1. V shed 2 bases, J shed 9 bases, and the junction held 9 bases outside the gene matches. The germline V gene encodes CDR1 SGHTA and CDR2 FQGNSA. The CDR3 is made up of 15 amino acids. The CDR3, as DNA: TGTGCCAGCAGCTTACAGGAGGACAGGGCGACCATTCAGTACTTC. Amino acids: CASSLQEDRATIQYF.